This T cell receptor (beta chain) appears in the sequencing data of a study of graft-versus-host responses after intestinal transplantation. Study background: Transplants were multivisceral, liver-intestinal, or isolated intestinal.

Plating combined about 200,000 CFSE-labeled responder cells with about 200,000 irradiated, violet-dye-labeled stimulator cells. TCRdb's table, derived via immunoSEQ multiplex PCR, lists solely in-frame clones and lacks some. The repertoire consists of more than 15,000 clones, with around two fifths occurring once and the leading ten covering about 3.7%. This CDR3 is built from 11 residues. V gave up 1 base and J gave up 4 bases, with 1 base separating them. Germline V gives CDR1 SNHLY, CDR2 FYNNEI. The sequencing here drew on alloreactive CD8+ T cells from a mixed lymphocyte reaction culture, taken before intestinal transplant. The subset: CFSE-low proliferating T cells sorted from roughly 6-day pre-transplant mixed lymphocyte reaction (GvH or HvG direction). V is TRBV2 and J is TRBJ1-2; D is unresolved. The receptor's source is a human patient who received an intestinal transplant. The CDR3, as DNA: TGTGCCAGCAGTGAAGTCTATGGCTACACCTTC. Translated, it gives CASSEVYGYTF.